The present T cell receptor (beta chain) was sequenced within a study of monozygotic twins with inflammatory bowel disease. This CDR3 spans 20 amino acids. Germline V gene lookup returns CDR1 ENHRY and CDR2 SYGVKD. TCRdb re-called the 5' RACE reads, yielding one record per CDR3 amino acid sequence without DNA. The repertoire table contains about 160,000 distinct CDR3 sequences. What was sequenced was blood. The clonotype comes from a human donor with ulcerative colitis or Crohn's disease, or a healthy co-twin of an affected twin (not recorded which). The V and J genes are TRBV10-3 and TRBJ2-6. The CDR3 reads CAISESTRLVLDSGANVLTF.